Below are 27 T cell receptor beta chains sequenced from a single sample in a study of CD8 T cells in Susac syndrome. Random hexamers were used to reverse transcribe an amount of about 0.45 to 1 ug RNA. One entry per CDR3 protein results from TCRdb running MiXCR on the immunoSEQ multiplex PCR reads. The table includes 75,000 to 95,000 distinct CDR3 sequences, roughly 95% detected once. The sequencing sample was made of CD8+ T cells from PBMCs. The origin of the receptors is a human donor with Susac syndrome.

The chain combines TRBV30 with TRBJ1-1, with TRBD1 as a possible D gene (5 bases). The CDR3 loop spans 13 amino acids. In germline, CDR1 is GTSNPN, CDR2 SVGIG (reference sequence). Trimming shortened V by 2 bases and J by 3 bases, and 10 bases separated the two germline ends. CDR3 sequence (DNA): TGTGCCTGGAGTAAAGCAGGGTACACTGAAGCTTTCTTT. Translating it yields CAWSKAGYTEAFF.

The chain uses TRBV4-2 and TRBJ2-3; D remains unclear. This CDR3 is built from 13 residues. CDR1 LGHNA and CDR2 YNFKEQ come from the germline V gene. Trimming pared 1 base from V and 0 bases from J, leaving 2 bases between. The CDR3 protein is CASSQGSTDTQYF. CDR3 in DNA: TGTGCCAGCAGCCAAGGAAGCACAGATACGCAGTATTTT.

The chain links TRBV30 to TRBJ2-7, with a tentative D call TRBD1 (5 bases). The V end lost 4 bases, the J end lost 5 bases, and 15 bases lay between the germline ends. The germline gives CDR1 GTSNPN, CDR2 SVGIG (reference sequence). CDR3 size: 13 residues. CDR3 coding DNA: TGTGCCTGGAACATGGGCAGGGCCCACGAGCAGTACTTC. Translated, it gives CAWNMGRAHEQYF.

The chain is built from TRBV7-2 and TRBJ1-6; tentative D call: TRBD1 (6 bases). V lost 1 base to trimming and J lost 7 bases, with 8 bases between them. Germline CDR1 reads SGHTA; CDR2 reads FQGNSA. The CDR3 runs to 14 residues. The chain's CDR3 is CASSLGTENSPLHF. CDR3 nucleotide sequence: TGTGCCAGCAGCTTAGGGACAGAGAATTCACCCCTCCACTTT.

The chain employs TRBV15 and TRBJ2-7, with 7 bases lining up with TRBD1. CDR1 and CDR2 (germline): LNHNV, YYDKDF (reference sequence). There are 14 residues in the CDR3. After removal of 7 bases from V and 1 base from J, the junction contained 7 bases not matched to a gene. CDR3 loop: CATNSGTDSYEQYF. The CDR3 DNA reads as TGTGCCACCAACTCCGGGACAGATTCCTACGAGCAGTACTTC. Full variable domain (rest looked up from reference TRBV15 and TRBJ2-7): DAMVIQNPRYQVTQFGKPVTLSCSQTLNHNVMYWYQQKSSQAPKLLFHYYDKDFNNEADTPDNFQSRRPNTSFCFLDIRSPGLGDTAMYLCATNSGTDSYEQYFGPGTRLTVT.

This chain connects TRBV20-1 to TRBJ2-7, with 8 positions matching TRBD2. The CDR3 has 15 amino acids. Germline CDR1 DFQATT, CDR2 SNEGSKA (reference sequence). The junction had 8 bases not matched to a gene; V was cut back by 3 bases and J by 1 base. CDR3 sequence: CSARLPGLESYEQYF. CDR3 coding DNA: TGCAGTGCTAGGCTACCGGGACTAGAATCCTACGAGCAGTACTTC.

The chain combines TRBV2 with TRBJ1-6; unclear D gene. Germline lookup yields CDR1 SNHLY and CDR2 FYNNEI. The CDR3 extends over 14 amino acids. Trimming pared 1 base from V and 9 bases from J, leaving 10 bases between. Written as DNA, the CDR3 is TGTGCCAGCAGTGAAGACCGACTCGTTTCACCCCTCCACTTT. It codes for CASSEDRLVSPLHF.

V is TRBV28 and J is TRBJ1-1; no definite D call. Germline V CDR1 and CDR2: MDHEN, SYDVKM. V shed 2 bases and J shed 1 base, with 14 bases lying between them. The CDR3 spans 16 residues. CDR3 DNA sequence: TGTGCCAGCAGTTTAATAGGGCTTGGGAGGAACACTGAAGCTTTCTTT. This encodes CASSLIGLGRNTEAFF.

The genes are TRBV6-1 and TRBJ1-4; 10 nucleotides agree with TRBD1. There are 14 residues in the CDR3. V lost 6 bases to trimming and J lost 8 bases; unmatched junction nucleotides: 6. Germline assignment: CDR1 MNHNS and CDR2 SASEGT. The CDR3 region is CASSPGTGEEKLFF. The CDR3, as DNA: TGTGCCAGCAGCCCGGGGACAGGGGAGGAAAAACTGTTTTTT.

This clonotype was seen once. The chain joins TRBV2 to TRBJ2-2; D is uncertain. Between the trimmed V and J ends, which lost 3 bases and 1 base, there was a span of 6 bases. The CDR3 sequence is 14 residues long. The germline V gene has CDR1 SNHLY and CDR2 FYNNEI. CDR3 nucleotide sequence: TGTGCCAGCAGTGACAGGTGGAACACCGGGGAGCTGTTTTTT. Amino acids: CASSDRWNTGELFF.

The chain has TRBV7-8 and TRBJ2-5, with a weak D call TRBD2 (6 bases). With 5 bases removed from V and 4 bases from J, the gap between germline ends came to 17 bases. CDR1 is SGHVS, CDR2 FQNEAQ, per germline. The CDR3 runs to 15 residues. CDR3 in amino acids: CASSPGGPMRETQYF. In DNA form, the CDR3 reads TGTGCCAGCAGCCCCGGAGGGCCTATGAGAGAGACCCAGTACTTC.

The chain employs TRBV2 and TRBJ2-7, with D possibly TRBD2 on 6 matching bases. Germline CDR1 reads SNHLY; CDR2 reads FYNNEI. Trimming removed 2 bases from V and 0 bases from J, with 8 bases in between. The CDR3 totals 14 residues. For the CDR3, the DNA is TGTGCCAGCAGTGAACTGGGACTCTCCTACGAGCAGTACTTC. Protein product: CASSELGLSYEQYF.

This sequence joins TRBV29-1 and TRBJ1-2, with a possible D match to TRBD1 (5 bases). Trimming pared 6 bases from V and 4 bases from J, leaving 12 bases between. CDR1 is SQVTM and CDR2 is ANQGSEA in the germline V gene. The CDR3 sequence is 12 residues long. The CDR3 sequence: CSVPRQPYGYTF. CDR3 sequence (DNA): TGCAGCGTACCACGACAGCCCTATGGCTACACCTTC.

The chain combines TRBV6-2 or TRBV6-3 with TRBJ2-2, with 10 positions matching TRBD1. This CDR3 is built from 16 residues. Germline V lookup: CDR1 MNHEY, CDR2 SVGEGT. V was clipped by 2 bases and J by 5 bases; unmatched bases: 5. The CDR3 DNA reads TGTGCCAGCAGTTACGGACAGGGGGATTTGACCGGGGAGCTGTTTTTT. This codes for CASSYGQGDLTGELFF.

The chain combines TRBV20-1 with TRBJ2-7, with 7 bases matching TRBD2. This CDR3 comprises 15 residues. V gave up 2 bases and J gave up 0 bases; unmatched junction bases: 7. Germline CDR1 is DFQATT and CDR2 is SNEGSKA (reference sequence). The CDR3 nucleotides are TGCAGTGCTAGACGGCTAGCGGAGAGCTCCTACGAGCAGTACTTC. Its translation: CSARRLAESSYEQYF.

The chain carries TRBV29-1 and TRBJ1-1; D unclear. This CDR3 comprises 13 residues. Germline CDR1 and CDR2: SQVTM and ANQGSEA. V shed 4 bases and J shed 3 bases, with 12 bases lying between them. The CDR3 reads CSVVPGSYTEAFF. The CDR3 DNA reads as TGCAGCGTTGTTCCAGGCTCGTACACTGAAGCTTTCTTT.

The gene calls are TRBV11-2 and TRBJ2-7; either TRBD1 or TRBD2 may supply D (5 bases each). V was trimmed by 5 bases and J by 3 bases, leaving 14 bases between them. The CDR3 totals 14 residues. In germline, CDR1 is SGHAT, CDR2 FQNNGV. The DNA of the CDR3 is TGTGCCAGCAGCCCGATTGAGGGGAACTACGAGCAGTACTTC. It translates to CASSPIEGNYEQYF.

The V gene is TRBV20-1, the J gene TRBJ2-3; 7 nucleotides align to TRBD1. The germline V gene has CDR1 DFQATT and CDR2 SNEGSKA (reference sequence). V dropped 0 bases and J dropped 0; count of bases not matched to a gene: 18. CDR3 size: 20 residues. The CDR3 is CSARDPQDPLTGISTDTQYF. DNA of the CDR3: TGCAGTGCTAGAGACCCTCAAGACCCCCTGACAGGGATCAGCACAGATACGCAGTATTTT.

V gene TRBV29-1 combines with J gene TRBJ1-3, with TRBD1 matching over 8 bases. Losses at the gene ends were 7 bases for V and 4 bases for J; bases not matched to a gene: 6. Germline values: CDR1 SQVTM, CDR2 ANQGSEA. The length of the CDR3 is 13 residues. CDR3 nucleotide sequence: TGCAGCGGTCGACAGGGGAGCGGAAACACCATATATTTT. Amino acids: CSGRQGSGNTIYF.

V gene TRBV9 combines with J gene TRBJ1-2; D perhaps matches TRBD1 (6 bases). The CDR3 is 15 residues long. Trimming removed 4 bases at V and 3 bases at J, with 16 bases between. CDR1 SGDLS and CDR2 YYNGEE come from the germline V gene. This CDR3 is CASSRQTGLDYGYTF. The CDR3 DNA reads TGTGCCAGCAGCAGACAGACAGGTCTGGACTATGGCTACACCTTC.

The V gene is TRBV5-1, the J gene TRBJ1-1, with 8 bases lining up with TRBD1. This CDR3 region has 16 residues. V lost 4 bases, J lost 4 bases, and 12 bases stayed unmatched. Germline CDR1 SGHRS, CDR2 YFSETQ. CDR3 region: CASSPAPTGEGTEAFF. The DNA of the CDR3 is TGCGCCAGCAGCCCCGCGCCGACAGGGGAGGGCACTGAAGCTTTCTTT. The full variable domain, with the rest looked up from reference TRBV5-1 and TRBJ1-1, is KAGVTQTPRYLIKTRGQQVTLSCSPISGHRSVSWYQQTPGQGLQFLFEYFSETQRNKGNFPGRFSGRQFSNSRSEMNVSTLELGDSALYLCASSPAPTGEGTEAFFGQGTRLTVV.

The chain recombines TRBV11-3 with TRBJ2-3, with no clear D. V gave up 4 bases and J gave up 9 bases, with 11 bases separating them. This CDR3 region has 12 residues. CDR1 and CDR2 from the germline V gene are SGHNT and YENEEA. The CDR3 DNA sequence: TGTGCCAGCAGCTCCCAGCGTCCGACGCAGTATTTT. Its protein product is CASSSQRPTQYF.

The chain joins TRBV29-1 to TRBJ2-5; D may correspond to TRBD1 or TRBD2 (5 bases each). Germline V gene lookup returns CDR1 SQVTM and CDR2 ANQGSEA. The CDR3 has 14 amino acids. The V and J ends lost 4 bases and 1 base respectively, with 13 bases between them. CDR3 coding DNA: TGCAGCGTTGGCTTAGGGGACGTCCAAGAGACCCAGTACTTC. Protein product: CSVGLGDVQETQYF.

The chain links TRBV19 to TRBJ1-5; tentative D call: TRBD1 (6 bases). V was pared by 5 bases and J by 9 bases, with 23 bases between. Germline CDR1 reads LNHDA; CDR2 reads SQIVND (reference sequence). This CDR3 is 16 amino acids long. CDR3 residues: CASSPQGGVFLGPQHF. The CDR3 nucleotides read TGTGCCAGTAGTCCTCAAGGGGGGGTTTTTCTCGGGCCCCAGCATTTT.

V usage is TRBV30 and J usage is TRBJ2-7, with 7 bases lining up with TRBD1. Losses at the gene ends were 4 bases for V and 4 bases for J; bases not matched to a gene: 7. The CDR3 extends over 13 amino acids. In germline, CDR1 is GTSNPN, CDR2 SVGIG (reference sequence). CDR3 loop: CAWMRTGRYEQYF. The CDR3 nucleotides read TGTGCCTGGATGCGGACAGGCCGTTACGAGCAGTACTTC.

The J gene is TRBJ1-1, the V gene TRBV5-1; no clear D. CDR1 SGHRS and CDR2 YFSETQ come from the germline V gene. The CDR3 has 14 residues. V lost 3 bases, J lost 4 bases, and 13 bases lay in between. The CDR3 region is CASSSPASSTEAFF. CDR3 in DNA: TGCGCCAGCAGCTCCCCTGCAAGTTCCACTGAAGCTTTCTTT.

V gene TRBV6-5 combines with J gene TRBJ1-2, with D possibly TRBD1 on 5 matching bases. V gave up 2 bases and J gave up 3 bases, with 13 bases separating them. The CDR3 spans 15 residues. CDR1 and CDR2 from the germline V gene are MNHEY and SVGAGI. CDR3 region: CASSYLVGGDYGYTF. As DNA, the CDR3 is TGTGCCAGCAGTTACCTCGTGGGAGGGGACTATGGCTACACCTTC.